Included here is one T cell receptor (beta chain) sequence, with context. Produced via immunoSEQ multiplex PCR; TCRdb's table is partial and in-frame only. The sample carries 300,000 to 400,000 clones, around 86% recorded once. The CDR3 sequence is 15 residues long. J lost 3 bases, V lost 4 bases, and 5 bases had no gene match. Germline V gives CDR1 SGHKS, CDR2 YYEKEE (reference sequence). The source of the sample is a study of blood T cell repertoires in COVID-19. Study summary: The origin of the acute and convalescent COVID-19 samples was the United States, Italy and Spain. T cells, B-cell-depleted T cells, or PBMCs supplied cDNA or gDNA.

Seattle enrolled patients during active infection and tracked them longitudinally. The origin of this receptor is a woman between 50 and 59 years old with COVID-19, enrolled during active disease. The rearrangement links TRBV5-5 to TRBJ2-7; TRBD2 agrees at 12 bases. The sample was peripheral blood. CDR3 DNA: TGTGCCAGCAGCCAAAGACTAGCGGGAGTCTACGAGCAGTACTTC. As protein: CASSQRLAGVYEQYF.